The present T cell receptor (beta chain) was sequenced within a study of T cells after yellow fever vaccination (dated by TCRdb to between 2018 and 2020). Regarding the complete study: Libraries from fractions with low cell numbers were prepared with the SMART-Seq v4 Ultra Low Input RNA kit. Two healthy male donors, one aged 18 to 29 and one aged 30 to 40 years, made up the cohort. To track T-cell clones before and after primary and booster YFV17D yellow fever vaccination, bulk TCR alpha and beta repertoires were sequenced longitudinally. Bulk PBMC replicates and cell subsets were isolated from blood drawn at multiple timepoints before and after both primary and secondary immunization.

Overall results and qualifications from the work: Because only a couple of donors were included in the study, the extent to which the findings can be generalized is limited. A small share of clonotypes occurred in both CD4 and CD8 compartments, likely arising from convergent recombination. FACS-sorted repertoires could contain abundant contaminating clonotypes from the bulk population, so computational filtering was required. The secondary T-cell response was found to be weaker but faster than the primary response, with a peak reached on day 5 rather than on day 15. Most clones expanded after primary vaccination were re-detected after the booster (around 96% of CD4 and 80% to 90% of CD8), suggesting broad memory maintenance.

Compared with germline, V lacks 5 bases and J lacks 1 base; bases without a gene match: 10. CDR1 LGHNA and CDR2 YNFKEQ were looked up in the germline V gene. The cysteine opens and the phenylalanine closes a CDR3 of 16 amino acids. Just CDR3 DNA is preserved here, 48 bases in frame from base 1. The sample's treatment or condition, from its label and the paper: live attenuated yellow fever vaccine strain. At each blood-draw timepoint, two biological replicates of bulk PBMCs were collected. PBMCs were isolated from peripheral blood using a standard Ficoll-Paque protocol. TriZol was used to extract RNA from bulk PBMCs, from CD4 and CD8 fractions, and from dextramer-positive and dextramer-negative fractions. There are a few counts of this clonotype. Its antigen is currently not known. No per-base quality is available; no much larger clone lies one base away. TCR cDNA was synthesized by 5'RACE template switching, which introduced a universal primer site and unique molecular identifiers. Priming for cDNA synthesis came from both the TCR alpha and TCR beta constant segments. Library amplification involved two PCR steps, and the second step added sample barcodes and sequencing adapters. Sequencing of the libraries was done on either Illumina HiSeq 2500 (2x100 bp) or NovaSeq (2x150 bp). In the original analysis: Demultiplexing of reads and collapsing into UMI consensus sequences were performed with MIGEC, and V(D)J alignment was carried out with MiXCR. Vaccine-responding clonotypes were identified with edgeR using replicate PBMC samples, with FDR below 0.01 and a log2 fold change above 5 up to day 15 being required. Each bulk clonotype received a CD4 or CD8 identity based on whether the sequenced CD4 or CD8 repertoire contained that clonotype at higher abundance. Through fastp at Q25 and MiXCR, TCRdb rebuilt clones from the public reads, retaining in-frame beta chains. Each record represents a unique CDR3 protein, reported with the most common genes and DNA among its rows. These V and J calls are TCRdb output, not the study's own analysis. In this sample the table shows approximately 510,000 distinct CDR3 sequences, 20% to 25% of which occur a single time. About a sixth of the sample belongs to the ten largest clones.

The V and J segments used are TRBV4-2 and TRBJ1-1; 7 bases in between match TRBD1. The sequence came from a man younger than 30 who received the YFV17D yellow fever vaccine. Here the sequenced sample was PBMCs, taken about 20 days after the first yellow fever vaccination. The bases are TGTGCCAGCAGCAACACCCGGACAGGTAAGAACACTGAAGCTTTCTTT. This gives the protein CASSNTRTGKNTEAFF.